A single sample is the source of the 2 T cell receptor beta chains below, sequenced in a study of T cell responses to AZD1222 COVID-19 vaccine. Sequencing was performed with immunoSEQ multiplex PCR; in TCRdb, only in-frame clones are kept and a portion is missing. The table includes 150,000 or so clones, approximately 90% detected once. The sequencing here drew on peripheral blood, taken 28 days after the second AZD1222 dose. Receptors were obtained from an adult who received the AZD1222 COVID-19 vaccine.

This clone has just one count. V usage is TRBV10-3 and J usage is TRBJ1-3; 7 nucleotides align to TRBD1. This CDR3 region has 17 residues. V lost 0 bases to trimming and J lost 5 bases; unmatched junction nucleotides: 10. The germline gives CDR1 ENHRY, CDR2 SYGVKD. The CDR3 is CAISESLTGNTRNTIYF. CDR3 DNA sequence: TGTGCCATCAGTGAGTCTCTGACAGGGAATACCAGAAACACCATATATTTT.

The chain employs TRBV27 and TRBJ1-4; D might be TRBD1 (6 bases). The CDR3 is 14 residues long. Per the germline V gene, CDR1 is MNHEY and CDR2 is SMNVEV (reference sequence). V lost 5 bases to trimming and J lost 8 bases, with 15 bases between them. CDR3 coding DNA: TGTGCCAGCAGTGCAGGGGTGGGTCGAGAAAAACTGTTTTTT. Translation gives CASSAGVGREKLFF.